The T cell receptor (beta chain) under discussion was sequenced for a study of shared clonotypes between healthy human individuals. Study in general: Donors had three CD4 naive, three CD4 memory, two CD8 naive and one CD8 memory plate apiece. Study-level results: Sampling covered blood only; tissue repertoires likely differ.

Concerning this clone itself: Its antigen is not known.

CD45RO-negative, CCR7-positively selected cells formed the naive CD8 fraction, excluding terminally differentiated effector memory CD45RA+ cells. Each donor was a Caucasian adult residing in Nashville, Tennessee. Only in-frame clones appear in the TCRdb table, and some are missing; sequencing was by immunoSEQ multiplex PCR. The table shows over 800,000 clones, with 80% to 95% occurring only once. V trimming: 5 bases; J trimming: 7 bases; junction bases outside the gene matches: 21. Germline CDR1 is SEHNR and CDR2 is FQNEAQ (reference sequence). This CDR3 region has 19 residues. This TCR came from a man in his thirties or forties in good health. The sequencing input was naive CD8+ T cells sorted from blood. J is TRBJ2-1 and V is TRBV7-9; 9 bases align to TRBD2. The CDR3 bases are TGTGCCAGCAGCCCCCCCCCATTCGGCGGGAGGGTACCCTCAAATGAGCAGTTCTTC. This sequence encodes CASSPPPFGGRVPSNEQFF.